This T cell receptor (beta chain) was profiled in a study of blood T cell repertoires in COVID-19. Looking at the study overall: Sample material is recorded as cDNA or gDNA derived from T cells, B-cell-depleted T cells, or PBMCs.

Per the study methods: Researchers report that nucleated cell counts were estimated from reference gene primer amplification. Generated by immunoSEQ multiplex PCR, the TCRdb table keeps only in-frame clones and is missing some. The V and J calls and the clone size are those of that table, but D and trimming were determined from the DNA. The sample gives 270,000 or so clones, roughly 84% of which show up once; over 1.1% is in the top ten. Recruited during active infection, patients (from Seattle) were subsequently followed longitudinally. V lost 3 bases and J lost 5; bases outside the gene matches: 1. The CDR3 length is 12 residues. Germline V gene data show CDR1 as LNHDA and CDR2 as SQIVND (reference sequence).

The chain links TRBV19 to TRBJ2-7; 7 positions match TRBD1. The receptor was derived from a human donor with COVID-19, enrolled during active disease. The donor label of this sample is uncertain. The sample consisted of peripheral blood. This CDR3 is CASSIDRDEQYF. The CDR3 nucleotides are TGTGCCAGTAGTATCGACAGGGACGAGCAGTACTTC.